This T cell receptor beta chain was found in a study of cytomegalovirus exposure and HLA in healthy donors. Notes on the study in general: Some V segments (TRBV6-2 and TRBV6-3 among them) were excluded as indistinguishable. Trimming of TCR beta V- and J-genes showed a link, identified in a later analysis, to a missense DCLRE1C variant.

Deletions cut 1 base from V and 2 bases from J, with 9 bases between. This CDR3 spans 14 amino acids. CDR1 is MNHNS and CDR2 is SASEGT in the germline V gene. The PCR had 60 Vbeta and 13 Jbeta primers. Assay used: immunoSEQ multiplex PCR; TCRdb lists only in-frame clones, some missing. This table holds some 120,000 clones, approximately 80% found once. About this clone: What it recognizes is unknown.

The sequence was obtained from a man between 18 and 35 years old in good health and CMV-seropositive. Sequenced material: PBMCs. The chain combines TRBV6-1 with TRBJ2-7; D not resolved. The CDR3 DNA reads TGTGCCAGCAGTGAAGGTAGTTCCGCCTACGAGCAGTACTTC. Amino acid sequence: CASSEGSSAYEQYF.